This T cell receptor beta chain was profiled in a study of cytomegalovirus exposure and HLA in healthy donors. Turning to this clone: What it binds is unknown.

Germline lookup yields CDR1 SGHTA and CDR2 FQGNSA. CDR3 length: 14 residues. Trimming cost V 5 bases and J 9 bases, with 17 bases left between them. The PCR employed 60 Vbeta primers together with 13 Jbeta primers. The protocol was immunoSEQ multiplex PCR, while the TCRdb copy is restricted to in-frame clones and leaves out a portion. This table holds under 200,000 clones, 77% found once. General study points: HLA alleles were associated with 15,000 to 20,000 TCR beta sequences in a later analysis at 0.05 false discovery rate. According to a later analysis, donors in an Asian-associated ancestry cluster reportedly had fewer N-insertions than the approximately 670-donor mean. Solely CMV serostatus was available to characterize immune exposure. The investigators catalogued 150 to 200 TCR beta chains as cytomegalovirus-associated.

The receptor was isolated from a woman aged 40 to 50 in good health and CMV-seropositive. The chain has TRBV7-2 and TRBJ2-1, with a possible D match to TRBD2 (6 bases). The sequenced sample was PBMCs. The CDR3: CASSPSSGLREQFF. CDR3 nucleotide sequence: TGTGCCAGCAGCCCGTCCTCGGGACTCCGTGAGCAGTTCTTC.